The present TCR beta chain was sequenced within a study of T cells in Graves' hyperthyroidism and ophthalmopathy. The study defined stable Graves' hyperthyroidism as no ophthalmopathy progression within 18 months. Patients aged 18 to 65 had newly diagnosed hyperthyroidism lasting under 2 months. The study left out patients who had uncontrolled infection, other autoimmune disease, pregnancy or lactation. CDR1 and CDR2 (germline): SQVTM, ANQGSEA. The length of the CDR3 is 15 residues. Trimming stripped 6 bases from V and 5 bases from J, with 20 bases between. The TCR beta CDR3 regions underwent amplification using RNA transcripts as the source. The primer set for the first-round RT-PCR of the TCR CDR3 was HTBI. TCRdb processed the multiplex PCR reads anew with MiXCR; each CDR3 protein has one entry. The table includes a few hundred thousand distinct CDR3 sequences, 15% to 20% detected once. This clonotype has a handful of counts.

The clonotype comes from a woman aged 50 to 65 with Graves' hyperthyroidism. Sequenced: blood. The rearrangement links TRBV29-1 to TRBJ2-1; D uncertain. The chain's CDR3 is CSVGRTFFGDNEQFF. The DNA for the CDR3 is TGCAGCGTGGGCCGTACTTTCTTTGGGGACAATGAGCAGTTCTTC.